Sequencing of this T cell receptor beta chain was carried out in a study of T cell repertoires in cytomegalovirus infection. The overall study: Both recently identified HLA-C-restricted and well-studied HLA-B-restricted CMV epitopes were used in the study. Public TCR beta signatures were indicative of both CMV infection and a matching HLA type.

There are 17 residues in the CDR3. Between the trimmed V and J ends, which lost 3 bases and 0 bases, there was a span of 15 bases. Germline CDR1 is LNHDA and CDR2 is SQIVND (reference sequence). TCRdb fed the reads into MiXCR, producing one record per CDR3 protein. The sample lists about 920,000 distinct CDR3 sequences; under 40% were seen once. Remarks on this clonotype: As yet, its antigen is unknown. It may be a read error: a sequence one base away is much more abundant.

Points from the study as a whole: CMV carriers having the relevant HLA were flagged by cumulative public TCR beta family frequency. Predominance within the ex vivo response was attributable to HLA-C-restricted CMV-specific TCR beta clonotypes.

V is TRBV19 and J is TRBJ1-5; D is unresolved. This receptor was taken from a human donor in good health (CMV status not recorded). Some clones in this sample may be carry-over from other donors' samples. The specimen comprised cultured CD8+ T cells from PBMCs, sampled from culture after CMV antigen stimulation. The DNA of the CDR3 is TGTGCCAGTAGTATGGACGGGAGAGGGTATAGCAATCAGCCCCAGCATTTT. Residues: CASSMDGRGYSNQPQHF.